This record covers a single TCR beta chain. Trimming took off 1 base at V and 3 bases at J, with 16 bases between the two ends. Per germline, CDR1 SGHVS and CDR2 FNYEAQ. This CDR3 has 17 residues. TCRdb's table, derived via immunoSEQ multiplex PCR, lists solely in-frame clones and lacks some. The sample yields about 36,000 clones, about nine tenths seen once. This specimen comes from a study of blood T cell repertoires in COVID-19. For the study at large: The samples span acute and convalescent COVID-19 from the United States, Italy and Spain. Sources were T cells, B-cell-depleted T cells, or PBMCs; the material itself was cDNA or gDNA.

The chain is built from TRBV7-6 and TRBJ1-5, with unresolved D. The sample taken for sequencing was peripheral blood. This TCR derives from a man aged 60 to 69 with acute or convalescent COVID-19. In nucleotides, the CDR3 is TGTGCCAGCAGCTTAGGCTCGGGTGACGGGAACAATCAGCCCCAGCATTTT. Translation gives CASSLGSGDGNNQPQHF. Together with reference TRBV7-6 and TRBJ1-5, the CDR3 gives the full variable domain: GAGVSQSPRYKVTKRGQDVALRCDPISGHVSLYWYRQALGQGPEFLTYFNYEAQQDKSGLPNDRFSAERPEGSISTLTIQRTEQRDSAMYRCASSLGSGDGNNQPQHFGDGTRLSIL.